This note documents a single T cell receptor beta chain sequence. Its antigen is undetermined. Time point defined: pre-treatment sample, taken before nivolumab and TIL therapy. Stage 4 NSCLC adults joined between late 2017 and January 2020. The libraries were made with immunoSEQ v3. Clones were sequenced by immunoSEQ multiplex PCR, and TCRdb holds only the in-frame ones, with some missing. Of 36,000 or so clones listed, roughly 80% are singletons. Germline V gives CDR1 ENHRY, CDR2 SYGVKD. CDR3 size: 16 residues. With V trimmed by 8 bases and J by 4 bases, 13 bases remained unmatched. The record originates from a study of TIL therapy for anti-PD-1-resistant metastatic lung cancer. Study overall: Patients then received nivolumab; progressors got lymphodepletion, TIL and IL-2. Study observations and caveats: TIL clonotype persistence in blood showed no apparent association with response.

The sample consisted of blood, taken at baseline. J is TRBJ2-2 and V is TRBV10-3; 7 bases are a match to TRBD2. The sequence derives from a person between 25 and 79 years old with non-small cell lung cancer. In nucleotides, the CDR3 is TGTGCCATCCTTCGGGGCCTGTGGGAGGGCACCGGGGAGCTGTTTTTT. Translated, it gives CAILRGLWEGTGELFF.